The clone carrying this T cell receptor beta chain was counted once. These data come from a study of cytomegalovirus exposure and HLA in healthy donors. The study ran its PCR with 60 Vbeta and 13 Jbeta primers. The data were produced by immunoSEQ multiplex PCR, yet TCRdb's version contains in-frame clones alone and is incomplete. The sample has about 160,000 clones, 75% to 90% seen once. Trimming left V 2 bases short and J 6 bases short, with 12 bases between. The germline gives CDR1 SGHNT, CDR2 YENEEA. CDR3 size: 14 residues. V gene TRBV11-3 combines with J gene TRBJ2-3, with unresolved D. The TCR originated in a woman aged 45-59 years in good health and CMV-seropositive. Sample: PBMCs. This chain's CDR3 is CASSLTGLRDTQYF. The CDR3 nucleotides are TGTGCCAGCAGCTTAACTGGGCTCAGGGATACGCAGTATTTT.